This T cell receptor beta chain was documented in a study of blood T cell repertoires in COVID-19. Study background: Samples of COVID-19 (acute and convalescent) were obtained from the United States, Italy and Spain.

Per the original methods: Amplified reference gene primers provided the basis for estimating nucleated cell counts. Profiled with immunoSEQ multiplex PCR; TCRdb holds only in-frame clones, not every one. V and J calls and clone size come straight from that table; D and trimming were deduced from the DNA. The data hold approximately 360,000 clones, with 75% to 90% observed a single time. CDR3 size: 15 residues. Germline-derived CDR1 and CDR2 are SGHKS and YYEKEE (reference sequence). V dropped 5 bases and J dropped 1 base, with 15 bases sitting between them. The TCR originated in a woman between 45 and 65 years old who had recovered from COVID-19. Material for sequencing was PBMCs or T cells enriched from blood (not recorded which). This chain uses TRBV5-5 with TRBJ1-1; perhaps TRBD1 as D (6 bases). The CDR3 coding sequence is TGTGCCAGCAGACCTACAGGGACGCGGAACACTGAAGCTTTCTTT. This encodes CASRPTGTRNTEAFF.